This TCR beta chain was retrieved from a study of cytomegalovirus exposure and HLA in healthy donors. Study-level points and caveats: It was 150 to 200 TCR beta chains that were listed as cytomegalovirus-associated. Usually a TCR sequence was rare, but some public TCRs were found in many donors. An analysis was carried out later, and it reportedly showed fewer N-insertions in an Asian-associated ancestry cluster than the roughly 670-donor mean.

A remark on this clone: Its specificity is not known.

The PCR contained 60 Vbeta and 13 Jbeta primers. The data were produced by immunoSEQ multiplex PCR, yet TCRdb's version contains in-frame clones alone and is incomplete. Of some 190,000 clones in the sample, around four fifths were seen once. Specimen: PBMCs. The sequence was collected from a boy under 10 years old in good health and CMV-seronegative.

This CDR3 is CASSPGGGGTYNEQFF. DNA of the CDR3: TGCGCCAGCAGCCCGGGGGGGGGAGGAACCTACAATGAGCAGTTCTTC. The chain carries TRBV5-1 and TRBJ2-1; 8 bases match TRBD2. Germline V gives CDR1 SGHRS, CDR2 YFSETQ. CDR3 size: 16 residues. J gave up 2 bases and V 4 bases, and 8 bases lay outside the gene matches.